This TCR beta chain derives from a study of T-cell reconstitution after alpha-beta-depleted transplantation in children. Whole-study results and caveats: T-cell counts and diversity at one year post-transplant came mainly from newly produced T cells. There were reportedly several hundred expanded graft clones from which alpha-beta T cells came about two months after transplant. Some patients showed high day-60 TCRbeta diversity, which derived from surviving recipient T cells and thymic progenitors.

Points on this clonotype: The antigen is unknown.

V lost 10 bases and J lost 6, with 12 bases in between. The germline V gene encodes CDR1 SEHNR and CDR2 FQNEAQ (reference sequence). The CDR3 is 12 amino acids. Unique molecular identifiers were used to barcode this TCRbeta library. TCRdb itself ran the PCR reads through MiXCR, one entry per CDR3 protein. The sample lists 900,000 or so distinct CDR3 sequences, around 17% seen once, with around 4.5% in the top ten. Specimen: PBMCs, mostly from graft donor cells, collected 360 days after TCRalphabeta/CD19-depleted stem cell transplant. The sequence was obtained from a male patient under 18 who had a stem cell transplant for acute lymphoblastic leukemia, so the T cells may come from the graft donor. The V gene is TRBV7-9, the J gene TRBJ1-4, with D unresolved. In nucleotides, the CDR3 is TGTGCCAATGGCAAATGGGATGAAAAACTGTTTTTT. This translates into CANGKWDEKLFF.